A single T cell receptor beta chain is shown here with its context. Its target is unknown. The V end was cut by 5 bases, the J end by 0 bases, with 29 bases between. Germline CDR1 reads SEHNR; CDR2 reads FQNEAQ (reference sequence). The length of the CDR3 is 21 residues. The data belong to a study of T-cell memory formation after mild COVID-19. Across the study: For the most part, TCR clusters were specific to one donor.

Findings of the study overall: Clones contracting day 15 to 85 were balanced CD4/CD8; later expanders leaned CD4+. Among CD4+ contracting clones, most were CM and EM, and CD8+ ones EMRA.

TCRdb ran MiXCR on the 5' RACE reads and lists one entry per CDR3 protein. The table records over 350,000 distinct CDR3 sequences, 15% to 20% of them present only once. This sequence was found in a young man who had mild COVID-19 (a few samples of this study predate the infection). Cell type and time point are not known. The chain is built from TRBV7-9 and TRBJ2-4; D is unclear. Source material: PBMCs or a T cell subset sorted from them (not recorded which). CDR3 protein: CASSQRWFAEVEFLAKNIQYF. DNA for the CDR3: TGTGCCAGCAGCCAAAGATGGTTTGCAGAAGTTGAATTTCTAGCCAAAAACATTCAGTACTTC.